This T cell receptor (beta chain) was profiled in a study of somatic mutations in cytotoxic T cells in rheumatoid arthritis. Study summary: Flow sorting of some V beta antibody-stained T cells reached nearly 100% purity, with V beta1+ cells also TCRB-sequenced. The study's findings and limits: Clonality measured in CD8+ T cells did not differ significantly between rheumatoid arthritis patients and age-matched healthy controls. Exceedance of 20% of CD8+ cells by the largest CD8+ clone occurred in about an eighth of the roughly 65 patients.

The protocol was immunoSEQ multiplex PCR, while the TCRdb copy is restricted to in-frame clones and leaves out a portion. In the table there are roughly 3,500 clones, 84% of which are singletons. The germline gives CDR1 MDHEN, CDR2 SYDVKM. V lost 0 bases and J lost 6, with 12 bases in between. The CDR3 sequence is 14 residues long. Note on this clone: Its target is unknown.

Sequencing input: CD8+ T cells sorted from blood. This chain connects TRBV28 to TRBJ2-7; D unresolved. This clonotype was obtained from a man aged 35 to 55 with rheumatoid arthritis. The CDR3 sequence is CASSLWAELGEQYF. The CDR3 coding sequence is TGTGCCAGCAGTTTATGGGCGGAGCTTGGCGAGCAGTACTTC.